Shown below are 13 T cell receptor beta chains from a single sample sequenced in a study of OX40 agonist ivuxolimab in advanced cancers. Assay used: immunoSEQ multiplex PCR; TCRdb lists only in-frame clones, some missing. The data show fewer than 25,000 clones, over 80% seen once. The sequences come from CD4+ or CD8+ T cells sorted from blood, collected in a trial of the OX40 agonist ivuxolimab. The receptors were sampled from an adult with an advanced solid tumor such as melanoma, head and neck, liver or kidney cancer.

The count of this clone is one. V usage is TRBV11-2 and J usage is TRBJ2-3; D remains unclear. This CDR3 is 15 amino acids long. V dropped 4 bases and J dropped 1 base, with 12 bases sitting between them. The V gene's germline CDR1 is SGHAT and CDR2 FQNNGV. Here the CDR3 reads CASSSWSAGTDTQYF. The CDR3 region has the DNA TGTGCCAGCAGCTCCTGGTCGGCAGGCACAGATACGCAGTATTTT.

This clone appeared once. J is TRBJ2-2 and V is TRBV7-8; tentative D call: TRBD2 (6 bases). Trimming shortened V by 11 bases and J by 4 bases, and 8 bases separated the two germline ends. The CDR3 is 11 residues long. CDR1 is SGHVS and CDR2 is FQNEAQ in the germline V gene. Written as DNA, the CDR3 is TGTGCCGCGGGGAGCACCGGGGAGCTGTTTTTT. As protein: CAAGSTGELFF.

J is TRBJ2-7 and V is TRBV11-2; 9 bases agree with TRBD1. This CDR3 has 15 residues. Germline V gene data show CDR1 as SGHAT and CDR2 as FQNNGV. After removal of 5 bases from V and 9 bases from J, the junction contained 14 bases not matched to a gene. CDR3 bases: TGTGCCAGCAGCCCAACCGGGACAGGGTGGAGCGTGCAGTACTTC. Protein product: CASSPTGTGWSVQYF.

A few counts support this clone. The V call is TRBV28, the J call TRBJ2-7; 8 nucleotides match TRBD1. Germline lookup yields CDR1 MDHEN and CDR2 SYDVKM. CDR3 length equals 13 residues. V gave up 6 bases and J gave up 5 bases; unmatched junction bases: 6. DNA for the CDR3: TGTGCCAGCAGCCTGGACAGGGACAACGAGCAGTACTTC. This codes for CASSLDRDNEQYF.

The chain employs TRBV5-6 and TRBJ2-1; 10 bases are shared with TRBD2. Trimming cost V 4 bases and J 5 bases; bases outside gene matches: 9. The CDR3 spans 16 residues. CDR1 SGHDT and CDR2 YYEEEE come from the germline V gene. The DNA of the CDR3 is TGTGCCAGCAGCCCTGGACCTAGCGGGGGAAACAATGAGCAGTTCTTC. It is translated as CASSPGPSGGNNEQFF.

The chain combines TRBV13 with TRBJ2-5; tentatively, D is TRBD1 (5 bases). Germline assignment: CDR1 PRHDT and CDR2 FYEKMQ (reference sequence). The CDR3 extends over 13 amino acids. Trimming took 5 bases from V and 4 from J, leaving 11 bases between them. CDR3 bases: TGTGCCAGCAGCGGGGCTATACGAGAGACCCAGTACTTC. Its translation is CASSGAIRETQYF.

In this sample, this clone turned up once. The V gene is TRBV9, the J gene TRBJ2-1, with a tentative D call TRBD2 (6 bases). The CDR3 loop spans 14 amino acids. The germline CDR1 and CDR2 sequences are SGDLS and YYNGEE. Between the trimmed V and J ends, which lost 3 bases and 1 base, there was a span of 8 bases. The CDR3 sequence: CASSAGRSYNEQFF. As DNA, the CDR3 is TGTGCCAGCAGCGCAGGGAGGTCCTACAATGAGCAGTTCTTC.

V and J are TRBV27 and TRBJ1-1; D is possibly TRBD1 (5 bases). The CDR3 totals 14 residues. Germline V gene data show CDR1 as MNHEY and CDR2 as SMNVEV (reference sequence). Trimming removed 3 bases at V and 5 bases at J, with 13 bases between. CDR3 protein: CASSLGGLGTEAFF. For the CDR3, the DNA is TGTGCCAGCAGTTTGGGGGGGTTAGGGACTGAAGCTTTCTTT.

The V gene is TRBV6-1, the J gene TRBJ1-1, with D tentatively TRBD1 (6 bases). V dropped 6 bases and J dropped 5 bases, with 10 bases sitting between them. The CDR3 runs 12 residues. The germline CDR1 and CDR2 sequences are MNHNS and SASEGT. The CDR3 region has the DNA TGTGCCAGCAGACAGGGTGGGACTGAAGCTTTCTTT. It translates to CASRQGGTEAFF.

The V call is TRBV5-4, the J call TRBJ1-2; no reliable D call. Trimming stripped 3 bases from V and 4 bases from J, with 16 bases between. Looked up from germline, CDR1 is SGHNT and CDR2 is YYREEE (reference sequence). This CDR3 has 15 residues. The CDR3 nucleotides read TGTGCCAGCAGCTCGGCCCTCCAGCAGGCCTATGGCTACACCTTC. It translates to CASSSALQQAYGYTF.

The chain employs TRBV7-2 and TRBJ2-5, with D possibly matching TRBD2 (5 bases). The CDR3 length is 16 residues. Germline CDR1 SGHTA, CDR2 FQGNSA. The V end was cut by 5 bases, the J end by 0 bases, with 16 bases between. CDR3: CASSTRVWTYQETQYF. As DNA, the CDR3 is TGTGCCAGCAGCACGCGAGTGTGGACTTACCAAGAGACCCAGTACTTC.

The chain uses TRBV9 and TRBJ2-7, with no clear D. Per germline, CDR1 SGDLS and CDR2 YYNGEE. The CDR3 is made up of 14 amino acids. V was pared by 3 bases and J by 4 bases, with 14 bases between. CDR3: CASSASFLGYEQYF. CDR3 in DNA: TGTGCCAGCAGCGCCTCCTTTCTAGGGTACGAGCAGTACTTC.

The chain uses TRBV7-9 and TRBJ2-7; TRBD1 matches at 11 bases. With V trimmed by 1 base and J by 5 bases, 7 bases remained unmatched. This CDR3 comprises 16 residues. Germline loops: CDR1 SEHNR, CDR2 FQNEAQ (reference sequence). CDR3 loop: CASSLGTGGHVDEQYF. The DNA for the CDR3 is TGTGCCAGCAGCTTAGGGACAGGGGGCCATGTTGACGAGCAGTACTTC.